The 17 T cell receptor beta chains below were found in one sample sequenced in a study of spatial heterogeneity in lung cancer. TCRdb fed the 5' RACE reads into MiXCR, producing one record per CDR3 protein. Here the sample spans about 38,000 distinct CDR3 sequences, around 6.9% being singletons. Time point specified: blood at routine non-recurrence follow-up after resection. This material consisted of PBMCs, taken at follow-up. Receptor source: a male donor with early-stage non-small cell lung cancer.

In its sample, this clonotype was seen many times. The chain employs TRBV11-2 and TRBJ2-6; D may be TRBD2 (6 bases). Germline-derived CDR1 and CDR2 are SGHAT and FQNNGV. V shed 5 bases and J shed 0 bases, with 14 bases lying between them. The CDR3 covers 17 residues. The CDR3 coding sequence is TGTGCCAGCAGCAAACCGGGACTGCACTCTGGGGCCAACGTCCTGACTTTC. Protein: CASSKPGLHSGANVLTF.

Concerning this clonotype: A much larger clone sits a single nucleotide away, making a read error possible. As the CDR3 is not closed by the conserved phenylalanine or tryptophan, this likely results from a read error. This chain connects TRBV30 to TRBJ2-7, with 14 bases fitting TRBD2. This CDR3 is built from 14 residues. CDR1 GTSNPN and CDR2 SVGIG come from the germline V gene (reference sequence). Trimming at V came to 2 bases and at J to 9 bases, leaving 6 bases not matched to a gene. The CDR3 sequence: CAWSLSGLAGVQYS. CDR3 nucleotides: TGTGCCTGGAGTCTCTCGGGACTAGCGGGGGTGCAGTACTCC.

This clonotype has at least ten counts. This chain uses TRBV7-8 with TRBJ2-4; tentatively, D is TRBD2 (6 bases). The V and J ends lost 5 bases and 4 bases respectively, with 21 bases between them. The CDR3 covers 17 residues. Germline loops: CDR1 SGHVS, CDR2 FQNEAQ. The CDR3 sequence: CASSPPRRGSKKNIQYF. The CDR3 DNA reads TGTGCCAGCAGCCCCCCCCGGCGGGGCTCAAAAAAAAACATTCAGTACTTC.

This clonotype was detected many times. CDR3 sequence (DNA): TGCGCCAGCAGCCCTGGGGGTACCGGGGAGCTGTTTTTT. It codes for CASSPGGTGELFF. This sequence joins TRBV5-1 and TRBJ2-2; perhaps D is TRBD1 or TRBD2 (5 bases each). Germline assignment: CDR1 SGHRS and CDR2 YFSETQ. The CDR3 is 13 residues long. Deletions cut 4 bases from V and 5 bases from J, with 9 bases between. Based on the CDR3 plus reference TRBV5-1 and TRBJ2-2, the full variable domain is KAGVTQTPRYLIKTRGQQVTLSCSPISGHRSVSWYQQTPGQGLQFLFEYFSETQRNKGNFPGRFSGRQFSNSRSEMNVSTLELGDSALYLCASSPGGTGELFFGEGSRLTVL.

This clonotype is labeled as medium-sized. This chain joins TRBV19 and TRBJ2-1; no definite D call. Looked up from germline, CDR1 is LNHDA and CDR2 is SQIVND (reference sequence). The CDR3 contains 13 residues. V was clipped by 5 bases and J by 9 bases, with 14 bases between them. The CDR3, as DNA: TGTGCCAGTAGTGATAATCCTGGTGGTGAGCAGTTCTTC. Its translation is CASSDNPGGEQFF.

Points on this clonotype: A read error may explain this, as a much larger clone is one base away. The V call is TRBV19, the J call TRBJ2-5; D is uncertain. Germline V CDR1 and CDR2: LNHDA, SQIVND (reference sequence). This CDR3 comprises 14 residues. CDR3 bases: TGTGCCAGTAGTGTCATATTAGGCCAAGAGACCCGGTACTTC. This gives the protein CASSVILGQETRYF.

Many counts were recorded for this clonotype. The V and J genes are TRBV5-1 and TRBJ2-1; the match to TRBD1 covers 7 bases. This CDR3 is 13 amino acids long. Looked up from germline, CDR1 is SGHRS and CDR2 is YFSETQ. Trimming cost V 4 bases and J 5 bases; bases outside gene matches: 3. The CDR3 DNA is TGCGCCAGCAGCCGAGGGACAGACAATGAGCAGTTCTTC. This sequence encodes CASSRGTDNEQFF. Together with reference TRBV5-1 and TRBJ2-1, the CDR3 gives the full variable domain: KAGVTQTPRYLIKTRGQQVTLSCSPISGHRSVSWYQQTPGQGLQFLFEYFSETQRNKGNFPGRFSGRQFSNSRSEMNVSTLELGDSALYLCASSRGTDNEQFFGPGTRLTVL.

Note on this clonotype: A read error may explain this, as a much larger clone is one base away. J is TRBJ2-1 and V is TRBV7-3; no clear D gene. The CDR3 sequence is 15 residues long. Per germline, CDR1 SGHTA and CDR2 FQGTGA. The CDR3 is CASCFQPGPYNEQFF. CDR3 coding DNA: TGTGCCAGCTGCTTCCAACCTGGACCCTACAATGAGCAGTTCTTC.

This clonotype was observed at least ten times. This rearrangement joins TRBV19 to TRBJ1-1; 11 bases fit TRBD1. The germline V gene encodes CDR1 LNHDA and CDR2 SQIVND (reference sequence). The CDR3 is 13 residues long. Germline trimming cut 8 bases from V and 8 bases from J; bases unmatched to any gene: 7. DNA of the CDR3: TGTGCCAGTTCAGGGACAGGGGGATTGGAAGCTTTCTTT. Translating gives CASSGTGGLEAFF.

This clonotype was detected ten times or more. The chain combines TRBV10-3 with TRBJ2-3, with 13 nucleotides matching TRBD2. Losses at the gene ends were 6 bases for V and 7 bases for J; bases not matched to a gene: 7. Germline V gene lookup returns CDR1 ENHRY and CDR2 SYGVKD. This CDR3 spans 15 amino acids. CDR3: CAIRETSGGSYTQYF. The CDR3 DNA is TGTGCCATCAGAGAGACTAGCGGGGGGTCTTATACGCAGTATTTT.

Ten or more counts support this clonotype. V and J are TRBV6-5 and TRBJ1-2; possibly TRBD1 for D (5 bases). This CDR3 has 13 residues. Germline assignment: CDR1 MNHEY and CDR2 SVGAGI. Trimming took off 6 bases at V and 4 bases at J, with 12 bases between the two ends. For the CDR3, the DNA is TGTGCCAGCAGCCCCGACAGCTCCTATGGCTACACCTTC. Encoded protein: CASSPDSSYGYTF.

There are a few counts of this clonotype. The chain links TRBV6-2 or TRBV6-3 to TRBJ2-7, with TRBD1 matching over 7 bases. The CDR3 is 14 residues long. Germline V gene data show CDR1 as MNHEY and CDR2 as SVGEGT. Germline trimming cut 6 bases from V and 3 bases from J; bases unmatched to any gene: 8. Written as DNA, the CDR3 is TGTGCCAGCAGCCCCGGGACAGATGGCTACGAGCAGTACTTC. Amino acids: CASSPGTDGYEQYF.

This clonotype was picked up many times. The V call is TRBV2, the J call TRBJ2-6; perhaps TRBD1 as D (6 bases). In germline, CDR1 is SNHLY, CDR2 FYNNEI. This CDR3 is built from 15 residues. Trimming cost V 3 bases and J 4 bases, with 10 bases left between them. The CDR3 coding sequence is TGTGCCAGCAGTGATTGGGGGCTAGGGGCCAACGTCCTGACTTTC. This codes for CASSDWGLGANVLTF.

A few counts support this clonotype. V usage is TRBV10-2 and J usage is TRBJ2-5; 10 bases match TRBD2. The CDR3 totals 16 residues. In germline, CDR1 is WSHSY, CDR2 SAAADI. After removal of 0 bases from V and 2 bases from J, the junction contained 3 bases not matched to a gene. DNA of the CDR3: TGCGCCAGCAGTGAGTCTGCTAGCGGGGGTCAAGAGACCCAGTACTTC. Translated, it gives CASSESASGGQETQYF.

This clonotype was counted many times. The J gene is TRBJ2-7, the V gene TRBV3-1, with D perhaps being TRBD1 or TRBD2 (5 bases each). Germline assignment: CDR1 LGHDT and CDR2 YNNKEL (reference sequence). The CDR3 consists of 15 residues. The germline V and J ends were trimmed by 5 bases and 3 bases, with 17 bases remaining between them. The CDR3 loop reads CASSAWWGSSYEQYF. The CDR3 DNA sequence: TGTGCCAGCAGCGCTTGGTGGGGGAGCAGCTACGAGCAGTACTTC.

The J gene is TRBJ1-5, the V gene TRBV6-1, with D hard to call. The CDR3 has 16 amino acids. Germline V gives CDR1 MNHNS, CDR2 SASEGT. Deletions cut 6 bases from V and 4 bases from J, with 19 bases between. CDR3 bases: TGTGCCAGCAGCCCCGAAGAAGTTTCTGGAAATCAGCCCCAGCATTTT. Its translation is CASSPEEVSGNQPQHF.

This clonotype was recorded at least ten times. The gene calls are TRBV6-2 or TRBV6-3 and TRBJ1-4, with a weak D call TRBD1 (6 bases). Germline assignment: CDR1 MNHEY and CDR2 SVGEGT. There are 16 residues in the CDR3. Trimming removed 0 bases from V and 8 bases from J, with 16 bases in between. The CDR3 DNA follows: TGTGCCAGCAGTTACTCCCTTGACTCAGGGGAGGAAAAACTGTTTTTT. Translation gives CASSYSLDSGEEKLFF.